This T cell receptor beta chain stems from a study of cytomegalovirus exposure and HLA in healthy donors. Regarding the study as a whole: A subsequent analysis found that TCR clusters from the first cohort also tended to co-occur in the roughly 120 validation repertoires, with less than 95% of cluster scores above 0. According to reports, the classifier identified cytomegalovirus status with high specificity and sensitivity. The dataset shows that most TCR sequences were rare, while some public TCRs occurred in many donors. Among the CMV-associated chains, three were confirmed in vitro as specific for CMV antigens.

The CDR3 spans 13 residues. CDR1 SGHRS and CDR2 YFSETQ come from the germline V gene. The V gene lost 3 bases and the J gene lost 5 bases, with 11 bases spanning the gap. Of note for this clone: What it binds is not known.

Clones were sequenced by immunoSEQ multiplex PCR, and TCRdb holds only the in-frame ones, with some missing. The profile shows approximately 200,000 clones, about 79% of them singletons. J is TRBJ2-5 and V is TRBV5-1; no definite D call. The TCR was taken from a woman in her twenties or thirties in good health and CMV-seropositive. Input material: PBMCs. CDR3 sequence (DNA): TGCGCCAGCAGCTCGAGCATTCGGGAGACCCAGTACTTC. This codes for CASSSSIRETQYF.